This T cell receptor beta chain was profiled in a study of blood T cell repertoires in COVID-19. Whole-study context: Collection of acute and convalescent COVID-19 samples took place in the United States, Italy and Spain.

This CDR3 is 15 amino acids long. Germline-derived CDR1 and CDR2 are MNHEY and SVGAGI. V gave up 7 bases and J gave up 3 bases; unmatched junction bases: 4. Original processing methods: Nucleated cell number was recorded as an estimate derived from reference gene primer amplification. The data were produced by immunoSEQ multiplex PCR, yet TCRdb's version contains in-frame clones alone and is incomplete. From that table come the V and J calls and clone size; the DNA was used to work out D and trimming. Found here are around 180,000 clones, about 85% of them singletons; the top ten hold about 6.9%. The specimen was peripheral blood. The chain combines TRBV6-5 with TRBJ2-2; TRBD2 agrees at 11 bases. This clonotype was sampled from a man of 80 years or more with COVID-19, enrolled during active disease. The CDR3 here is CASKLAGVDTGELFF. CDR3 coding DNA: TGTGCCAGCAAACTAGCGGGGGTTGACACCGGGGAGCTGTTTTTT.